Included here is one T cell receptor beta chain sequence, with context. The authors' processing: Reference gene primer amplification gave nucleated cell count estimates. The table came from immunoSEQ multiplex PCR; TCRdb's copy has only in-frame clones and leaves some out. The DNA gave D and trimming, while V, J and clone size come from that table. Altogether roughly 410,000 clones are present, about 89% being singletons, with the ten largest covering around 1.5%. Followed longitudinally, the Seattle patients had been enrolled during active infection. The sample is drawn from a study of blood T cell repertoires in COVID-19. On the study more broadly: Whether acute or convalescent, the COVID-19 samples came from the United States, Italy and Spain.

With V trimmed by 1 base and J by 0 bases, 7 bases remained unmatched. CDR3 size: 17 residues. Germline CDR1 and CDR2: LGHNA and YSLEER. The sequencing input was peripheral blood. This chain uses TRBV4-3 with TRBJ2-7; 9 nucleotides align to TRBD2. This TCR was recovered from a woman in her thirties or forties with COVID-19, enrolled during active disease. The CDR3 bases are TGCGCCAGCAGCCAAGTACTAGCGGGCCCACCCTCCTACGAGCAGTACTTC. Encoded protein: CASSQVLAGPPSYEQYF.